Presented here are 24 T cell receptor beta chains from one specimen sequenced in a study of T cells after yellow fever vaccination (dated by TCRdb to about 2019). The library was produced with 5' RACE. Sequencing was performed on an Illumina HiSeq 2500. The raw public reads went through TCRdb reprocessing: fastp at Q25, MiXCR clone calling, in-frame beta chains kept. CDR3 protein duplicates are merged, each entry listing the most common genes and DNA. The sample includes about 340,000 distinct CDR3 sequences, with 7.5% to 9% observed a single time. About a sixth of the sample comes from the top ten. This specimen's treatment or condition label, interpreted: live attenuated yellow fever vaccine strain. Sequencing used PBMCs, obtained on the day of the first yellow fever vaccination. The origin of the receptors is a young man who received the YFV17D yellow fever vaccine.

This clonotype was detected a few times. The rearrangement links TRBV6-5 to TRBJ2-7; D possibly corresponds to TRBD1 (5 bases). Trimming left V 2 bases short and J 4 bases short, with 9 bases between. This CDR3 spans 13 amino acids. Germline lookup yields CDR1 MNHEY and CDR2 SVGAGI. The CDR3 sequence is CASSYDSQYEQYF. The CDR3 DNA sequence: TGTGCCAGCAGTTACGACAGTCAATACGAGCAGTACTTC.

This clonotype was seen only a few times. V usage is TRBV5-1 and J usage is TRBJ2-3, with 9 bases that match TRBD1. Germline CDR1 reads SGHRS; CDR2 reads YFSETQ. The CDR3 has 14 residues. The ends lost 5 bases at V and 3 bases at J; junction bases unmatched: 4. This chain's CDR3 is CASSGTGLTDTQYF. The CDR3 DNA reads as TGCGCCAGCAGTGGGACAGGGTTGACAGATACGCAGTATTTT.

This clonotype was found a few times. The chain couples TRBV4-2 to TRBJ2-1; TRBD2 aligns across 13 bases. Germline CDR1 LGHNA, CDR2 YNFKEQ. This CDR3 contains 17 residues. J gave up 10 bases and V 2 bases, and 11 bases lay outside the gene matches. The CDR3: CASSQTAGTSGVEEQFF. The CDR3 region has the DNA TGTGCCAGCAGCCAAACGGCGGGGACTAGCGGGGTGGAGGAGCAGTTCTTC.

This clonotype was counted only a few times. V usage is TRBV7-9 and J usage is TRBJ2-7, with D possibly TRBD1 on 6 matching bases. This CDR3 comprises 13 residues. V was shortened by 5 bases and J by 5 bases, with 13 bases between the two germline ends. Per germline, CDR1 SEHNR and CDR2 FQNEAQ (reference sequence). This chain's CDR3 is CASSPLGGNEQYF. In DNA form, the CDR3 reads TGTGCCAGCAGCCCCCTAGGGGGTAACGAGCAGTACTTC. Based on the CDR3 plus reference TRBV7-9 and TRBJ2-7, the full variable domain is DTGVSQNPRHKITKRGQNVTFRCDPISEHNRLYWYRQTLGQGPEFLTYFQNEAQLEKSRLLSDRFSAERPKGSFSTLEIQRTEQGDSAMYLCASSPLGGNEQYFGPGTRLTVT.

The chain uses TRBV12-3 or TRBV12-4 and TRBJ2-7; D not resolved. This CDR3 comprises 14 residues. Trimming shortened V by 5 bases and J by 0 bases, and 11 bases separated the two germline ends. The CDR3 is CASSNLRSSYEQYF. The DNA of the CDR3 is TGTGCCAGCAGTAACCTAAGGAGCTCCTACGAGCAGTACTTC.

The chain recombines TRBV10-3 with TRBJ1-5, with 7 bases aligning to TRBD1. Trimming at V came to 10 bases and at J to 5 bases, leaving 11 bases not matched to a gene. Per the germline V gene, CDR1 is ENHRY and CDR2 is SYGVKD. The CDR3 runs to 14 residues. The CDR3: CATDRSPSDQPQHF. In DNA form, the CDR3 reads TGTGCCACGGACAGGTCCCCGAGCGATCAGCCCCAGCATTTT.

This sequence joins TRBV7-9 and TRBJ2-7; TRBD1 matches at 7 bases. The germline V gene has CDR1 SEHNR and CDR2 FQNEAQ (reference sequence). The CDR3 sequence is 14 residues long. After removal of 6 bases from V and 3 bases from J, the junction contained 8 bases not matched to a gene. CDR3 in DNA: TGTGCCAGCAGTCTGGGACAGATGAACTACGAGCAGTACTTC. It yields the protein CASSLGQMNYEQYF. The whole variable domain, remainder taken from reference TRBV7-9 and TRBJ2-7, is DTGVSQNPRHKITKRGQNVTFRCDPISEHNRLYWYRQTLGQGPEFLTYFQNEAQLEKSRLLSDRFSAERPKGSFSTLEIQRTEQGDSAMYLCASSLGQMNYEQYFGPGTRLTVT.

This clonotype was detected ten times or more. The genes are TRBV24-1 and TRBJ2-3; weak D call: TRBD1 (5 bases). Germline CDR1 and CDR2: KGHDR and SFDVKD. The V and J ends lost 0 bases and 6 bases respectively, with 9 bases between them. This CDR3 comprises 14 residues. This CDR3 reads CATSDLAGRDTQYF. For the CDR3, the DNA is TGTGCCACCAGTGATTTGGCAGGGCGGGATACGCAGTATTTT.

This clonotype came up a few times. The genes are TRBV12-3 or TRBV12-4 and TRBJ1-2; D is unclear. V was clipped by 6 bases and J by 9 bases, with 17 bases between them. The CDR3 is 13 residues long. The CDR3 reads CASSPMEGGSYTF. The CDR3, as DNA: TGTGCCAGCAGCCCCATGGAAGGCGGGAGCTACACCTTC.

This clonotype was found many times. V gene TRBV4-2 combines with J gene TRBJ1-4; D is unclear. This CDR3 region has 16 residues. In germline, CDR1 is LGHNA, CDR2 YNFKEQ. V was shortened by 0 bases and J by 8 bases, with 16 bases between the two germline ends. The CDR3 coding sequence is TGTGCCAGCAGCCAAGACAGATACCGGGCCGAGGAAAAACTGTTTTTT. Protein product: CASSQDRYRAEEKLFF.

The rearrangement links TRBV6-6 to TRBJ1-1; the D is unclear. Per the germline V gene, CDR1 is MNHNY and CDR2 is SVGAGI (reference sequence). The length of the CDR3 is 12 residues. The V gene lost 2 bases and the J gene lost 7 bases, with 8 bases spanning the gap. This CDR3 is CASSYGQDEAFF. CDR3 nucleotides: TGTGCCAGCAGTTACGGGCAGGATGAAGCTTTCTTT.

This clonotype was recorded at least ten times. J is TRBJ2-3 and V is TRBV10-1; 7 bases line up with TRBD1. The CDR3 loop spans 12 amino acids. Germline V CDR1 and CDR2: WNHNN, SYGVQD (reference sequence). V lost 5 bases and J lost 5; bases outside the gene matches: 1. The CDR3 nucleotides are TGCGCCAGCAGTCGGGACAGAGATACGCAGTATTTT. This translates into CASSRDRDTQYF.

This clonotype was seen a few times. This chain links TRBV7-9 with TRBJ2-7, with D possibly TRBD1 on 6 matching bases. The CDR3 sequence is 15 residues long. CDR1 is SEHNR and CDR2 is FQNEAQ in the germline V gene (reference sequence). Trimming cost V 2 bases and J 3 bases, with 14 bases left between them. CDR3 bases: TGTGCCAGCAGCTTAAAAGTGACAGGACTCTACGAGCAGTACTTC. Translating gives CASSLKVTGLYEQYF.

This clonotype appeared a few times. This chain links TRBV6-1 with TRBJ1-1; possible D gene TRBD1, 5 bases. Between the trimmed V and J ends, which lost 4 bases and 5 bases, there was a span of 17 bases. The CDR3 length is 15 residues. Germline V gene sequence: CDR1 MNHNS, CDR2 SASEGT. This CDR3 is CASSAYRGEGTEAFF. CDR3 coding DNA: TGTGCCAGCAGTGCCTATCGGGGCGAGGGGACTGAAGCTTTCTTT.

The gene calls are TRBV20-1 and TRBJ1-2; the D gene is possibly TRBD1 (6 bases). V lost 4 bases to trimming and J lost 4 bases, with 16 bases between them. CDR1 and CDR2 (germline): DFQATT, SNEGSKA (reference sequence). The CDR3 contains 14 residues. As DNA, the CDR3 is TGCAGTGCTATCCACAGGGTCGGCGGCTATGGCTACACCTTC. Translated, it gives CSAIHRVGGYGYTF.

This chain links TRBV5-1 with TRBJ2-3, with D possibly being TRBD2 (6 bases). This CDR3 is built from 15 residues. The V end lost 2 bases, the J end lost 1 base, and 11 bases lay between the germline ends. Germline CDR1 is SGHRS and CDR2 is YFSETQ. CDR3 DNA sequence: TGCGCCAGCAGCTTCGGCGGAGGGGGCACAGATACGCAGTATTTT. Encoded protein: CASSFGGGGTDTQYF. The full variable domain, rest sourced from reference TRBV5-1 and TRBJ2-3, is KAGVTQTPRYLIKTRGQQVTLSCSPISGHRSVSWYQQTPGQGLQFLFEYFSETQRNKGNFPGRFSGRQFSNSRSEMNVSTLELGDSALYLCASSFGGGGTDTQYFGPGTRLTVL.

V is TRBV29-1 and J is TRBJ2-4, with TRBD2 matching 8 bases. CDR1 and CDR2 (germline): SQVTM, ANQGSEA. The V and J ends lost 7 bases and 4 bases, in that order; junction bases with no gene match: 9. The CDR3 covers 14 residues. The CDR3 bases are TGCAGCGGGACGTCTAGCGGGTTTAAAAACATTCAGTACTTC. It specifies CSGTSSGFKNIQYF.

This clonotype came up a few times. V is TRBV9 and J is TRBJ2-1; D possibly corresponds to TRBD2 (7 bases). Germline-derived CDR1 and CDR2 are SGDLS and YYNGEE. Trimming took 5 bases from V and 6 from J, leaving 12 bases between them. This CDR3 spans 13 amino acids. Written as DNA, the CDR3 is TGTGCCAGCAGTCGAAGGGGGGGCAATGAGCAGTTCTTC. Its translation: CASSRRGGNEQFF.

The V call is TRBV7-3, the J call TRBJ2-1, with TRBD1 matching over 10 bases. Germline-derived CDR1 and CDR2 are SGHTA and FQGTGA. Germline trimming cut 3 bases from V and 9 bases from J; bases unmatched to any gene: 5. This CDR3 contains 14 residues. CDR3 bases: TGTGCCAGCAGCTTTGGTGACAGGGGGCTTGAGCAGTTCTTC. Translated: CASSFGDRGLEQFF. Together with reference TRBV7-3 and TRBJ2-1, the CDR3 gives the full variable domain: GAGVSQTPSNKVTEKGKYVELRCDPISGHTALYWYRQSLGQGPEFLIYFQGTGAADDSGLPNDRFFAVRPEGSVSTLKIQRTERGDSAVYLCASSFGDRGLEQFFGPGTRLTVL.

The chain is built from TRBV6-2 or TRBV6-3 and TRBJ2-1; D gene ambiguous. Trimming shortened V by 6 bases and J by 4 bases, and 7 bases separated the two germline ends. This CDR3 has 12 residues. Germline CDR1 reads MNHEY; CDR2 reads SVGEGT. CDR3 in amino acids: CASRDVYNEQFF. In DNA, the CDR3 is TGTGCCAGCAGGGACGTTTACAATGAGCAGTTCTTC.

This clonotype was seen many times. V is TRBV11-2 and J is TRBJ2-5; D is unclear. In germline, CDR1 is SGHAT, CDR2 FQNNGV. The CDR3 is made up of 12 amino acids. Trimming cost V 5 bases and J 5 bases, with 9 bases left between them. This CDR3 reads CASSAELETQYF. For the CDR3, the DNA is TGTGCCAGCAGCGCAGAGCTGGAGACCCAGTACTTC. Variable domain in full (rest from reference TRBV11-2 and TRBJ2-5): EAGVAQSPRYKIIEKRQSVAFWCNPISGHATLYWYQQILGQGPKLLIQFQNNGVVDDSQLPKDRFSAERLKGVDSTLKIQPAKLEDSAVYLCASSAELETQYFGPGTRLLVL.

The chain is built from TRBV12-3 or TRBV12-4 and TRBJ2-2; 11 nucleotides agree with TRBD2. The CDR3 totals 15 residues. J was trimmed by 7 bases and V by 6 bases; bases with no gene match: 7. As DNA, the CDR3 is TGTGCCAGCAGCCGACTAGCGGGGATCGGCGGGGAGCTGTTTTTT. It yields the protein CASSRLAGIGGELFF.

This clonotype was seen many times. The V call is TRBV24-1, the J call TRBJ1-4, with D unclear. CDR3 length: 14 amino acids. V lost 6 bases to trimming and J lost 8 bases, with 15 bases between them. CDR1 and CDR2 (germline): KGHDR, SFDVKD. CDR3 in DNA: TGTGCCACCAGTCCGGCCAGGACGAAGGAAAAACTGTTTTTT. The encoded protein is CATSPARTKEKLFF.

This clonotype has more than one count but fewer than ten. The rearrangement links TRBV4-1 to TRBJ2-3; no definite D call. The CDR3 sequence is 14 residues long. CDR1 is MGHRA and CDR2 is YSYEKL in the germline V gene. Trimming removed 0 bases at V and 2 bases at J, with 6 bases between. CDR3 DNA: TGCGCCAGCAGCCAAGATCCGGTCACAGATACGCAGTATTTT. Protein sequence: CASSQDPVTDTQYF.